This paragraph reports one T cell receptor (beta chain). This is likely an artifact of a read error, given a far larger clone one base away. Germline CDR1 ENHRY, CDR2 SYGVKD. CDR3 length: 15 residues. This sample stems from a study of shared clonotypes between healthy human individuals. Profiled with immunoSEQ multiplex PCR; TCRdb holds only in-frame clones, not every one. The table records about 520,000 clones, 81% of them present only once. What was sequenced was PBMCs. The chain has TRBV10-3 and TRBJ2-5, with 13 bases identical to TRBD2. The J call may be in error: the DNA end matches TRBJ2-7 better. The receptor was isolated from a woman aged 40 to 50 in good health. Some clones in this sample may be carry-over from other donors' samples. The CDR3 sequence: CATRGTSGKPYEQYF. CDR3 DNA: TGTGCCACCAGGGGGACTAGCGGGAAGCCCTACGAGCAGTACTTC.